The source of this T cell receptor (beta chain) is a study of response to subunit inactivated influenza vaccine. TCRdb used MiXCR to reprocess the RT-PCR reads, holding one entry per CDR3 protein. The sample records 750,000 to 850,000 distinct CDR3 sequences, about a fifth being singletons. The CDR3 contains 15 residues. Germline V gene data show CDR1 as SGHRS and CDR2 as YFSETQ. V shed 4 bases and J shed 3 bases, with 17 bases lying between them. This material consisted of PBMCs from blood, taken more than 4 days after vaccination. This TCR derives from a man in his forties or fifties who received an inactivated influenza vaccine. The chain links TRBV5-1 to TRBJ2-7; D assignment may be TRBD1 or TRBD2 (5 bases each). The CDR3 sequence is CASSPRGGGGYEQYF. The CDR3 coding sequence is TGCGCCAGCAGCCCTCGTGGGGGTGGTGGCTACGAGCAGTACTTC. The whole variable domain, remainder taken from reference TRBV5-1 and TRBJ2-7, is KAGVTQTPRYLIKTRGQQVTLSCSPISGHRSVSWYQQTPGQGLQFLFEYFSETQRNKGNFPGRFSGRQFSNSRSEMNVSTLELGDSALYLCASSPRGGGGYEQYFGPGTRLTVT.